Listed below are T cell receptor beta chains from one sample, sequenced in a study of CD8 T cells in Susac syndrome. From the immunoSEQ multiplex PCR reads, TCRdb called clonotypes with MiXCR, one entry per CDR3 protein. The profile shows about 430,000 distinct CDR3 sequences, approximately 89% of them singletons. The sequencing sample was made of CD8+ T cells from PBMCs. The receptor source for this set is a human donor with multiple sclerosis. Both conserved end residues are part of each CDR3. Each record gives: J gene, D gene, clone size, V gene, CDR3 DNA, CDR3 protein. The D gene is left open where the match is weak. Some rows mark clone size as missing; the rest say once, few, many or name a class of expanded clone.

>TRBJ1-1|TRBD1|-|TRBV20-1
TGCAGTGCTAGCTATCAGGGGGGCACCACTGAAGCTTTCTTT
CSASYQGGTTEAFF
>TRBJ1-6|-|once|TRBV30
TGTGCCTGGGACCGAGGACAAAATTCACCCCTCCACTTT
CAWDRGQNSPLHF
>TRBJ2-1|TRBD1|-|TRBV3-1
TGTGCCAGCAGCCAAGTGGTAATTGGGACAGGAGAAAATGAGCAGTTCTTC
CASSQVVIGTGENEQFF
>TRBJ1-5|-|-|TRBV27
TGTGCCAGCAGTTTATGGGGAAGCAATCAGCCCCAGCATTTT
CASSLWGSNQPQHF
>TRBJ1-3|TRBD1|-|TRBV6-5
TGTGCCAGCAGTTCAAGGACAGGGGATGAAGACACCATATATTTT
CASSSRTGDEDTIYF
>TRBJ1-1|-|-|TRBV4-3
TGCGCCAGCAGCCAACTAACAGTCCTGAACACTGAAGCTTTCTTT
CASSQLTVLNTEAFF
>TRBJ1-2|TRBD1|once|TRBV12-3/TRBV12-4
TGTGCCAGCAGCCCTACACTGACAGGGATTGGCTACACCTTC
CASSPTLTGIGYTF
>TRBJ2-5|-|-|TRBV2
TGTGCCATCTCAGGGGCGGTTCCCCAGTACTTC
CAISGAVPQYF
>TRBJ1-1|-|-|TRBV4-1
TGCGCCAGCAGCCCGCCAAACTCAGGGGACACTGAAGCTTTCTTT
CASSPPNSGDTEAFF
>TRBJ2-6|TRBD2|-|TRBV6-1
TGTGCCAGCAGCGTCACGGGAGGTCAATCTGGGGCCAACGTCCTGACTTTC
CASSVTGGQSGANVLTF
>TRBJ1-1|TRBD1|-|TRBV30
TGTGCCTGGAGCCGGGGACAGGGCTACACTGAAGCTTTCTTT
CAWSRGQGYTEAFF
>TRBJ2-5|-|-|TRBV27
TGTGCCAGCAGATTTTGGACAGCTCAAGAGACCCAGTACTTC
CASRFWTAQETQYF
>TRBJ2-1|-|-|TRBV4-1
TGCGCCAGCAGCCAGGGAGTTGAGCAGTTCTTC
CASSQGVEQFF
>TRBJ1-2|TRBD1|few|TRBV4-1
TGCGCCAGCAGCCCAAGATGGACAGGGGGCGATGGCTACACCTTC
CASSPRWTGGDGYTF
>TRBJ2-7|-|-|TRBV4-1
TGTGCCAGCAGCCAAGTCGGCCCCTACGAGCAGTACTTC
CASSQVGPYEQYF
>TRBJ2-7|-|once|TRBV28
TGTGCCAGCAGTCCCCCAATGAGGGAGCAGTACTTC
CASSPPMREQYF
>TRBJ2-1|TRBD2|-|TRBV19
TGTGCCAGTTGCAGACTAGCGGACTGCAATGAGCAGTTCTTC
CASCRLADCNEQFF
>TRBJ2-1|-|once|TRBV7-2
TGTGCCGGCAGCTTAATCGGATCCGATGAGCAGTTCTTC
CAGSLIGSDEQFF
>TRBJ2-7|-|-|TRBV19
TGTGCCAGTAGTATCTTCCAGGGAGAGGGCTACGAGCAGTACTTC
CASSIFQGEGYEQYF
>TRBJ2-7|-|-|TRBV6-1
TGTGCCAGCAGTGTGATGCACGAACTCTACGAGCAGTACTTC
CASSVMHELYEQYF
>TRBJ1-5|-|-|TRBV5-6
TGTGCCAGCAGCTCAGGAGTGGGGAATAGCAATCAGCCCCAGCATTTT
CASSSGVGNSNQPQHF
>TRBJ2-2|-|-|TRBV12-3/TRBV12-4
TGTGCCAGCTTCGGGGGGACAATGAATACCGGGGAGCTGTTTTTT
CASFGGTMNTGELFF
>TRBJ2-2|-|-|TRBV4-1
TGCGCCAGCAGCCAGTCATACGCCGGGGAGCTGTTTTTT
CASSQSYAGELFF
>TRBJ2-1|TRBD1|few|TRBV18
TGTGCCAGCTCACCCGGGACAGGGACCGAGAGTGAGCAGTTCTTC
CASSPGTGTESEQFF
>TRBJ2-3|TRBD2|-|TRBV27
TGTGCCAGCAGTTTTGGGACTAGCGGGGGGCTACACACAGATACGCAGTATTTT
CASSFGTSGGLHTDTQYF
>TRBJ2-7|TRBD2|-|TRBV4-1
TGCGCCAGCAGCCAAGAAAGGGAGGGCCCCTACTACGAGCAGTACTTC
CASSQEREGPYYEQYF
>TRBJ1-2|-|-|TRBV4-1
TGCGCCAGCAGCCAAGATGCGAACAGGGAGATGGAGGGGGTTAACTATGGCTACACCTTC
CASSQDANREMEGVNYGYTF
>TRBJ2-3|-|-|TRBV9
TGTGCCAGCAGCGCTAGCGTGCTTGCGGATACGCAGTATTTT
CASSASVLADTQYF
>TRBJ1-4|-|-|TRBV5-1
TGCGCCAGCAGCTTGGGGACAGTTGGGACTAATGAAAAACTGTTTTTT
CASSLGTVGTNEKLFF
>TRBJ2-3|-|-|TRBV7-9
TGTGCCAGCGTTAGCCCTCACACAGATACGCAGTATTTT
CASVSPHTDTQYF
>TRBJ1-5|-|once|TRBV5-1
TGCGCCAGCAGCGAACTGGGCTATAGCAATCAGCCCCAGCATTTT
CASSELGYSNQPQHF
>TRBJ1-2|-|-|TRBV6-2/TRBV6-3
TGTGCCAGCAGTTACCCAAGACAGTATGGCTACACCTTC
CASSYPRQYGYTF
>TRBJ2-7|TRBD2|-|TRBV20-1
TGCAGTGCTAGCAATGAATACAGCGGGGGATCCTTAACCTACGAGCAGTACTTC
CSASNEYSGGSLTYEQYF
>TRBJ2-1|TRBD2|-|TRBV3-1
TGTGCCAGCAGCCAAGCTGATACGGGGGGGTGGTGGAATGAGCAGTTCTTC
CASSQADTGGWWNEQFF
>TRBJ2-2|-|-|TRBV4-1
TGCGCCAGCAGCGCCCACACAGGGTTGGCCGGGGAGCTGTTTTTT
CASSAHTGLAGELFF
>TRBJ2-3|TRBD1|-|TRBV7-2
TGTGCCAGCAGCTTAGATCGGGACAGGGGCACAGATACGCAGTATTTT
CASSLDRDRGTDTQYF
>TRBJ1-1|-|-|TRBV30
TGTGCCTGGAGTGTGGACAGAAACACTGAAGCTCTCTTT
CAWSVDRNTEALF
>TRBJ2-6|-|-|TRBV11-2
TGTGCCAGCAGCTTAAACAGCATCTCTGGGGCCAACGTCCTGACTTTC
CASSLNSISGANVLTF
>TRBJ2-1|-|-|TRBV3-1
TGTGCCAGCAGCCCTATTTGGGGTGAGCAGTTCTTC
CASSPIWGEQFF
>TRBJ2-1|TRBD1|-|TRBV5-1
TGCGCCAGCAGCTTCAGCCCTCCGGGACAGGGATACAATGAGCAGTTCTTC
CASSFSPPGQGYNEQFF
>TRBJ2-7|-|-|TRBV12-3/TRBV12-4
TGTGCCAGCAGTTTACCGGAAGGGGAACAGGGAGTCCACGAGCAGTACTTC
CASSLPEGEQGVHEQYF
>TRBJ1-2|TRBD1|-|TRBV19
TGTGCCAGTAGTGTCATCTACAGGGGAGAAGGCTACACCTTC
CASSVIYRGEGYTF
>TRBJ2-1|TRBD1|-|TRBV10-3
TGTGCCATCAGTGGAGACGGGACAGGCGGCAATGAGCAGTTCTTC
CAISGDGTGGNEQFF
>TRBJ2-1|-|-|TRBV29-1
TGCAGCGCCATCGGGCAGATCTACAATGAGCAGTTCTTC
CSAIGQIYNEQFF
>TRBJ2-3|TRBD2|few|TRBV6-5
TGTGCCAGCAGTTACGGGGCGGGAGGAACAGATACGCAGTATTTT
CASSYGAGGTDTQYF
>TRBJ2-7|-|-|TRBV3-1
TGTGCCAGCAGTCTAGACCGGGGAATTGGCGAGCAGTACTTC
CASSLDRGIGEQYF
>TRBJ2-7|-|-|TRBV5-4
TGTGCCAGCAGCTGGGAGCTCCCTCCCCTAAAGTTTGACGAGCAGTACTTC
CASSWELPPLKFDEQYF
>TRBJ1-1|-|-|TRBV5-1
TGCGCCAGCAGACCTGTCGAAGGGCAGCTGGCCTCTGAAGCTTTCTTT
CASRPVEGQLASEAFF
>TRBJ2-1|-|-|TRBV3-1
TGTGCCAGCAGCCCGCTCCCAACGGGACTCACTCAAGGGGACAATGAGCAGTTCTTC
CASSPLPTGLTQGDNEQFF
>TRBJ2-1|TRBD2|-|TRBV29-1
TGCAGCGTTACGGAAGCGGGGAACCCCATGGATGAGCAGTTCTTC
CSVTEAGNPMDEQFF
>TRBJ2-1|TRBD1|-|TRBV19
TGTGCCAGTGGAGGTGGACAGGGTTTCTACAATGAGCAGTTCTTC
CASGGGQGFYNEQFF
>TRBJ2-2|TRBD1|-|TRBV5-1
TGCGCCAGCAGCTTGACGGGACAGGGTACTTTGGAACTAACCGGGGAGCTGTTTTTT
CASSLTGQGTLELTGELFF
>TRBJ2-7|-|few|TRBV5-6
TGTGCCAGCAGCCCCGCAGGCGGTGAGCAGTACTTC
CASSPAGGEQYF
>TRBJ1-1|-|-|TRBV15
TGTGCCACCTCCGGAGGGGGGAACACTGAAGCTTTCTTT
CATSGGGNTEAFF
>TRBJ1-1|-|-|TRBV28
TGTGCCAGCAGTTTAGGTATGGAGGAGGATGCTTTCTTT
CASSLGMEEDAFF
>TRBJ1-3|TRBD1|-|TRBV25-1
TGTGCCAGCAGGCTAGACAGGGACGGAAACACCATATATTTT
CASRLDRDGNTIYF
>TRBJ2-1|-|-|TRBV2
TGTGCCAGCACCCACCGGTCACAGCCTAGCAATGAGCAGTTCTTC
CASTHRSQPSNEQFF